This T cell receptor beta chain comes out of a study of blood T cell repertoires in COVID-19. In the study overall: Some COVID-19 samples were acute and others convalescent; all came from the United States, Italy and Spain.

How the authors handled the data: Amplification of reference gene primers was used by the study to estimate nucleated cell counts. Sequenced by immunoSEQ multiplex PCR; TCRdb stores in-frame clones only, minus some. V and J calls and clone size are copied from that table; D and trimming were computed from the DNA. The sample consists of some 280,000 clones, approximately 86% of them appearing once. Trimming pared 0 bases from V and 1 base from J, leaving 9 bases between. CDR3 length: 15 residues. CDR1 and CDR2 (germline): SGDLS, YYNGEE. The chain employs TRBV9 and TRBJ2-3; perhaps TRBD2 as D (5 bases). What was sequenced was peripheral blood. The clonotype originates from a woman aged 50 to 60 with active or convalescent COVID-19. CDR3 nucleotides: TGTGCCAGCAGCGTAGTAGCGACCCGCACAGATACGCAGTATTTT. It encodes CASSVVATRTDTQYF. The full variable domain, its missing parts supplied by reference TRBV9 and TRBJ2-3, is DSGVTQTPKHLITATGQRVTLRCSPRSGDLSVYWYQQSLDQGLQFLIQYYNGEERAKGNILERFSAQQFPDLHSELNLSSLELGDSALYFCASSVVATRTDTQYFGPGTRLTVL.